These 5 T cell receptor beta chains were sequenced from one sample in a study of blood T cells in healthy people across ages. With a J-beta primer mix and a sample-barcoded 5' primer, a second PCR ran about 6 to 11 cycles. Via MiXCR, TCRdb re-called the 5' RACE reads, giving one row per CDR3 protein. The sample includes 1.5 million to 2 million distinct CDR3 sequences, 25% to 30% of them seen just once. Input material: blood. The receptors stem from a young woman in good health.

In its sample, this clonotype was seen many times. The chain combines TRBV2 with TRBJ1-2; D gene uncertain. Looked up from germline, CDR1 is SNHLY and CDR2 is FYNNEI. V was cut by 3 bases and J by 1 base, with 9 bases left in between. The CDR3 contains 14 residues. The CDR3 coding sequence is TGTGCCAGCAGTGATTCCTTAGTTAACTATGGCTACACCTTC. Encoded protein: CASSDSLVNYGYTF.

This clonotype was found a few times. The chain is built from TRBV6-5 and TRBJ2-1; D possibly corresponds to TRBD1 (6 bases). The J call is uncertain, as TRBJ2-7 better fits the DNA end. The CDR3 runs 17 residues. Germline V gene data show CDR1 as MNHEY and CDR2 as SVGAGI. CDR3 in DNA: TGTGCCAGCAGTTACGGCGGACCGGGGACACCTTACAATGAGCAGTACTTC. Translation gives CASSYGGPGTPYNEQYF.

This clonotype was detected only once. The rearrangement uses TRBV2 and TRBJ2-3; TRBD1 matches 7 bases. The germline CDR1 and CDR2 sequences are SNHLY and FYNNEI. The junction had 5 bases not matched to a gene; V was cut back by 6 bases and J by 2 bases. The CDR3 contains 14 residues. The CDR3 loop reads CASRQQGYTDTQYF. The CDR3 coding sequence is TGTGCCAGCAGGCAACAGGGGTACACAGATACGCAGTATTTT.

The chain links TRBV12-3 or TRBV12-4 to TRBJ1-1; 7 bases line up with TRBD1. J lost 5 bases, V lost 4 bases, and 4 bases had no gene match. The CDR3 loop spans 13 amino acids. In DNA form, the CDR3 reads TGTGCCAGCAGTTCGACAGGGAAGACTGAAGCTTTCTTT. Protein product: CASSSTGKTEAFF.

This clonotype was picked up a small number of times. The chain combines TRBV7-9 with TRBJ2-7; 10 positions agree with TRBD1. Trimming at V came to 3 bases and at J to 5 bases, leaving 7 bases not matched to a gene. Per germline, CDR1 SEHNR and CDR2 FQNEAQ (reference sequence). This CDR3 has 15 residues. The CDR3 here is CASSFAGTGVNEQYF. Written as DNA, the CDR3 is TGTGCCAGCAGCTTCGCCGGGACAGGGGTAAACGAGCAGTACTTC.